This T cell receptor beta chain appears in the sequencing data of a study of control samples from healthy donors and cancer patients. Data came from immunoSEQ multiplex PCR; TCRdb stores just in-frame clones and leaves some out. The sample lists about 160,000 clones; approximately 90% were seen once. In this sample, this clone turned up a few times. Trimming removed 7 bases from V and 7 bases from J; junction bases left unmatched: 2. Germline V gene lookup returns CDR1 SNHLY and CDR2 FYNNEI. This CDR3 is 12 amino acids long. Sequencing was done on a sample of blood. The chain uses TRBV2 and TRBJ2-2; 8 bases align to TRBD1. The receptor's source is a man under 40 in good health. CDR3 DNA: TGTGCCAGCAAGGGACAGGTCGGGGAGCTGTTTTTT. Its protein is CASKGQVGELFF.